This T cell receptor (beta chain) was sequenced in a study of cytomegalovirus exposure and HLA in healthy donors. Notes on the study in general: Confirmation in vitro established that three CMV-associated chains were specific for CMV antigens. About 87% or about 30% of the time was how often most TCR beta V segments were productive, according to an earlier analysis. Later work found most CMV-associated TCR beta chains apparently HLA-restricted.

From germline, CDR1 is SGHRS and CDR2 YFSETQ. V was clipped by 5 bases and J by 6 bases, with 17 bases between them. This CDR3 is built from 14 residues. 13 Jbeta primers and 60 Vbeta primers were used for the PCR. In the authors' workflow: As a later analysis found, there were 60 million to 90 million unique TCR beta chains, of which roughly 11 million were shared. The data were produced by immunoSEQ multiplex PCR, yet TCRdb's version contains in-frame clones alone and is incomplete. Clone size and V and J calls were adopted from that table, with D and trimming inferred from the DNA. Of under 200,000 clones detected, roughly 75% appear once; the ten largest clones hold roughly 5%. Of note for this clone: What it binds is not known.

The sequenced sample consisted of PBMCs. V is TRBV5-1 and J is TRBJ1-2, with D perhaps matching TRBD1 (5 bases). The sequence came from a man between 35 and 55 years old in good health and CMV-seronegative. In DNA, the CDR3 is TGCGCCAGCAGGACGGGACTTCAACCCCATGGCTACACCTTC. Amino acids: CASRTGLQPHGYTF.